Sequencing of this TCR beta chain was carried out in a study of T cell changes during pregnancy in multiple sclerosis. Produced via immunoSEQ multiplex PCR; TCRdb's table is partial and in-frame only. The data show some 40,000 clones, with 90% to 95% seen just once and approximately 1.7% held by the top ten. This CDR3 contains 18 residues. The genes are TRBV21-1 and TRBJ1-6. TRBV21-1 is an annotated pseudogene. The sequence derives from a female donor with multiple sclerosis, enrolled in a pregnancy study. The sequenced sample was peripheral blood, obtained in the third trimester of pregnancy. CDR3 in amino acids: CASSKFSREFGLNSPLHF. In DNA form, the CDR3 reads TGTGCCAGCAGCAAATTCTCCCGGGAATTTGGCCTTAATTCACCCCTCCACTTT.